These 27 T cell receptor beta chains came from one sample sequenced in a study of Graves' ophthalmopathy and Graves' hyperthyroidism. Investigators amplified TCR beta CDR3 regions from RNA transcripts. First-round RT-PCR relied on HTBI primers, and a second-round multiplex PCR came next. MiXCR, applied by TCRdb to the multiplex PCR reads, yields one record per CDR3 protein. In the table there are fewer than 650,000 distinct CDR3 sequences, approximately 21% of which are singletons. Sequencing input: peripheral blood. The receptors here all came from a woman between 18 and 29 years old with stable Graves' hyperthyroidism. Some clones in this sample may be carry-over from other donors' samples.

The chain employs TRBV11-2 and TRBJ2-7, with D possibly matching TRBD1 (6 bases). The CDR3 has 15 residues. The V end was cut by 7 bases, the J end by 4 bases, with 20 bases between. Germline assignment: CDR1 SGHAT and CDR2 FQNNGV. CDR3 DNA: TGTGCCAGCACCCTTGGGGACATACGGGGATACGAGCAGTACTTC. The encoded protein is CASTLGDIRGYEQYF.

This clonotype has a count of ten or more. The CDR3 coding sequence is TGTGCCAGCAGTCACGAGGACAGAATCTATAGCAATCAGCCCCAGCATTTT. Translated: CASSHEDRIYSNQPQHF. The rearrangement links TRBV6-2 or TRBV6-3 to TRBJ1-5, with a possible D match to TRBD1 (6 bases). Trimming shortened V by 5 bases and J by 0 bases, and 17 bases separated the two germline ends. This CDR3 contains 17 residues. CDR1 and CDR2 (germline): MNHEY, SVGEGT.

This clonotype appeared many times. The chain recombines TRBV12-3 or TRBV12-4 with TRBJ1-5, with 10 bases identical to TRBD1. J lost 1 base, V lost 5 bases, and 5 bases had no gene match. This CDR3 has 16 amino acids. The CDR3 DNA follows: TGTGCCAGCAGTGACAGGGGGCGAGGGAGCAATCAGCCCCAGCATTTT. Protein product: CASSDRGRGSNQPQHF.

This clonotype was counted many times. This chain connects TRBV6-1 to TRBJ2-6; D unclear. Trimming took 6 bases from V and 5 from J, leaving 2 bases between them. This CDR3 is 11 amino acids long. Germline loops: CDR1 MNHNS, CDR2 SASEGT. As DNA, the CDR3 is TGTGCCAGCAGGCGGGCCAACGTCCTGACTTTC. Amino acids: CASRRANVLTF.

The rearrangement joins TRBV20-1 to TRBJ2-7; 8 bases are shared with TRBD2. The V gene end was trimmed by 5 bases and the J gene end by 6 bases; junction bases not matched to a gene: 6. This CDR3 contains 12 residues. Germline CDR1 is DFQATT and CDR2 is SNEGSKA (reference sequence). This CDR3 is CSAGARGGEQYF. The CDR3 DNA reads as TGCAGTGCTGGAGCCCGGGGGGGCGAGCAGTACTTC.

Many counts were recorded for this clonotype. V gene TRBV11-2 combines with J gene TRBJ2-5; possible D gene TRBD1, 6 bases. Trimming cost V 7 bases and J 4 bases, with 19 bases left between them. Germline V gene lookup returns CDR1 SGHAT and CDR2 FQNNGV. This CDR3 has 15 amino acids. Here the CDR3 reads CASTHSNRERETQYF. For the CDR3, the DNA is TGTGCCAGCACACACTCTAACAGGGAGAGAGAGACCCAGTACTTC.

This clonotype was counted many times. The chain combines TRBV29-1 with TRBJ1-1; 7 bases match TRBD1. From germline, CDR1 is SQVTM and CDR2 ANQGSEA. V was pared by 3 bases and J by 0 bases, with 4 bases of the junction left unmatched. There are 14 residues in the CDR3. The DNA for the CDR3 is TGCAGCGTTGACAGACAGGGATTGAACACTGAAGCTTTCTTT. This gives the protein CSVDRQGLNTEAFF.

This clonotype was counted only a few times. This chain uses TRBV4-1 with TRBJ2-7, with D maybe TRBD2 (6 bases). V shed 0 bases and J shed 1 base, with 16 bases lying between them. CDR3 length equals 17 residues. Germline CDR1 reads MGHRA; CDR2 reads YSYEKL. The chain's CDR3 is CASSQESTSPPSYEQYF. CDR3 in DNA: TGCGCCAGCAGCCAAGAATCAACTAGCCCGCCTTCCTACGAGCAGTACTTC.

In this sample, this clonotype turned up many times. V gene TRBV30 combines with J gene TRBJ2-7; D not resolved. Trimming shortened V by 5 bases and J by 2 bases, and 13 bases separated the two germline ends. CDR1 GTSNPN and CDR2 SVGIG come from the germline V gene (reference sequence). The CDR3 has 13 amino acids. The CDR3 DNA reads TGTGCCTGGGGGAAAGGAAACACCTACGAGCAGTACTTC. Residues: CAWGKGNTYEQYF. The full variable domain, rest sourced from reference TRBV30 and TRBJ2-7, is SQTIHQWPATLVQPVGSPLSLECTVEGTSNPNLYWYRQAAGRGLQLLFYSVGIGQISSEVPQNLSASRPQDRQFILSSKKLLLSDSGFYLCAWGKGNTYEQYFGPGTRLTVT.

This clonotype was seen at least ten times. This sequence joins TRBV6-1 and TRBJ2-2; D may be TRBD1 (6 bases). This CDR3 is built from 12 residues. V lost 8 bases and J 7 bases, leaving 11 bases between the germline ends. Per the germline V gene, CDR1 is MNHNS and CDR2 is SASEGT. The CDR3 region has the DNA TGTGCCAGCCGAGGGGGTAACGGGGAGCTGTTTTTT. Protein sequence: CASRGGNGELFF.

This clonotype was seen ten or more times. The V gene is TRBV28, the J gene TRBJ2-5; D uncertain. Trimming left V 2 bases short and J 4 bases short, with 23 bases between. This CDR3 comprises 18 residues. The V gene's germline CDR1 is MDHEN and CDR2 SYDVKM. CDR3 bases: TGTGCCAGCAGTTTACCCGAGGACGGAGCGCTTTTAGGAGAGACCCAGTACTTC. Translating gives CASSLPEDGALLGETQYF.

J is TRBJ1-6 and V is TRBV20-1; 9 bases match TRBD1. This CDR3 is 14 amino acids long. CDR1 is DFQATT, CDR2 SNEGSKA, per germline (reference sequence). Germline trimming cut 1 base from V and 7 bases from J; bases unmatched to any gene: 2. The CDR3: CSARGGQGNSPLHF. CDR3 bases: TGCAGTGCTAGAGGGGGACAGGGAAATTCACCCCTCCACTTT.

The chain is built from TRBV12-3 or TRBV12-4 and TRBJ2-7; 8 bases match TRBD1. V lost 6 bases and J lost 5; bases outside the gene matches: 9. The CDR3 has 14 residues. For the CDR3, the DNA is TGTGCCAGCAGCAACGGACAGGGCCGCAACGAGCAGTACTTC. The encoded protein is CASSNGQGRNEQYF.

The sample holds many counts of this clonotype. This sequence joins TRBV6-5 and TRBJ2-5; tentatively, D is TRBD1 or TRBD2 (5 bases each). The CDR3 has 13 amino acids. Germline CDR1 is MNHEY and CDR2 is SVGAGI. V shed 2 bases and J shed 5 bases, with 9 bases lying between them. The CDR3 region is CASSYEGTETQYF. The CDR3 coding sequence is TGTGCCAGCAGTTACGAGGGGACGGAGACCCAGTACTTC.

CDR3 region: CSASRGLQGSEAFF. CDR3 sequence (DNA): TGCAGTGCTTCTCGGGGGCTTCAAGGCTCTGAAGCTTTCTTT. The J gene is TRBJ1-1, the V gene TRBV20-1; tentatively, D is TRBD1 (6 bases). Germline loops: CDR1 DFQATT, CDR2 SNEGSKA (reference sequence). The CDR3 has 14 amino acids. The ends were cut back, 5 bases at V and 6 bases at J, with 19 bases in the middle.

This clonotype was detected many times. The chain couples TRBV12-3 or TRBV12-4 to TRBJ2-2; TRBD1 matches 8 bases. The V segment lost 8 bases and the J segment 4 bases; nucleotides outside the gene matches: 12. The CDR3 length is 16 residues. DNA of the CDR3: TGTGCCAGCTTTCCTGACAGGGGCGCGGGCACCGGGGAGCTGTTTTTT. It specifies CASFPDRGAGTGELFF.

This clonotype has ten or more counts. The chain links TRBV11-1 to TRBJ2-7; 8 positions agree with TRBD2. Germline CDR1 SGHAT, CDR2 FQDESV (reference sequence). The J segment lost 1 base and the V segment lost 4 bases, leaving 9 bases of the junction unmatched. CDR3 length equals 16 residues. CDR3 protein: CASSSFPSGRSYEQYF. Written as DNA, the CDR3 is TGTGCCAGCAGCTCCTTTCCTAGCGGGCGTTCCTACGAGCAGTACTTC. Supplemented by reference TRBV11-1 and TRBJ2-7, the full variable domain reads EAEVAQSPRYKITEKSQAVAFWCDPISGHATLYWYRQILGQGPELLVQFQDESVVDDSQLPKDRFSAERLKGVDSTLKIQPAELGDSAMYLCASSSFPSGRSYEQYFGPGTRLTVT.

This clonotype was detected ten times or more. J is TRBJ1-5 and V is TRBV7-8; the D gene is possibly TRBD1 (6 bases). V was clipped by 6 bases and J by 2 bases, with 14 bases between them. Per germline, CDR1 SGHVS and CDR2 FQNEAQ. This CDR3 is built from 15 residues. The CDR3 protein is CASSTTGAGNQPQHF. In DNA, the CDR3 is TGTGCCAGCAGTACGACAGGCGCTGGCAATCAGCCCCAGCATTTT. Full variable domain (outside the CDR3, taken from reference TRBV7-8 and TRBJ1-5): GAGVSQSPRYKVAKRGQDVALRCDPISGHVSLFWYQQALGQGPEFLTYFQNEAQLDKSGLPSDRFFAERPEGSVSTLKIQRTQQEDSAVYLCASSTTGAGNQPQHFGDGTRLSIL.

This sequence joins TRBV6-1 and TRBJ2-4, with D uncertain. V was pared by 5 bases and J by 0 bases, with 8 bases between. The CDR3 runs 14 residues. Germline-derived CDR1 and CDR2 are MNHNS and SASEGT. The chain's CDR3 is CASSPMSAKNIQYF. The CDR3 DNA reads TGTGCCAGCAGTCCAATGTCAGCCAAAAACATTCAGTACTTC.

This clonotype was observed a single time. This chain links TRBV6-1 with TRBJ1-1; D might be TRBD1 (6 bases). The CDR3 runs to 14 residues. With 8 bases removed from V and 3 bases from J, the gap between germline ends came to 16 bases. Germline V lookup: CDR1 MNHNS, CDR2 SASEGT. The CDR3 coding sequence is TGTGCCAGCTCAAGGTTGGGGGCCGACACTGAAGCTTTCTTT. The encoded protein is CASSRLGADTEAFF.

In this sample, this clonotype turned up many times. V gene TRBV12-5 combines with J gene TRBJ1-1; D gene uncertain. Trimming took 3 bases from V and 1 from J, leaving 6 bases between them. CDR3 length: 13 amino acids. From germline, CDR1 is LGHNT and CDR2 FRNRAP. The CDR3 region is CASGFAGNTEAFF. The CDR3 bases are TGTGCTAGTGGTTTCGCAGGGAACACTGAAGCTTTCTTT. Drawing the rest from reference TRBV12-5 and TRBJ1-1, the complete variable domain is DARVTQTPRHKVTEMGQEVTMRCQPILGHNTVFWYRQTMMQGLELLAYFRNRAPLDDSGMPKDRFSAEMPDATLATLKIQPSEPRDSAVYFCASGFAGNTEAFFGQGTRLTVV.

In this sample, this clonotype turned up many times. The rearrangement uses TRBV6-2 or TRBV6-3 and TRBJ2-5; 14 bases agree with TRBD2. This CDR3 spans 16 amino acids. V gave up 6 bases and J gave up 0 bases; unmatched junction bases: 3. Germline CDR1 reads MNHEY; CDR2 reads SVGEGT. CDR3 bases: TGTGCCAGCAGAACGGGACTAGCGGGGGACCAAGAGACCCAGTACTTC. It codes for CASRTGLAGDQETQYF.

This clonotype was observed at least ten times. The V and J genes are TRBV6-1 and TRBJ1-5; possible D gene TRBD1, 5 bases. V was cut by 7 bases and J by 4 bases, with 14 bases left in between. This CDR3 region has 14 residues. CDR1 is MNHNS, CDR2 SASEGT, per germline. CDR3: CASKEGGGNQPQHF. Written as DNA, the CDR3 is TGTGCCAGCAAGGAAGGTGGGGGAAATCAGCCCCAGCATTTT.

The V gene is TRBV4-2, the J gene TRBJ2-5; 10 bases map to TRBD2. CDR1 LGHNA and CDR2 YNFKEQ come from the germline V gene. V was pared by 2 bases and J by 4 bases, with 13 bases of the junction left unmatched. This CDR3 is built from 18 residues. The CDR3 here is CASSQSIGAGGPGETQYF. The CDR3 nucleotides read TGTGCCAGCAGCCAATCCATAGGAGCGGGGGGGCCAGGAGAGACCCAGTACTTC.

At least ten counts were recorded for this clonotype. The genes are TRBV12-3 or TRBV12-4 and TRBJ1-1, with 7 bases matching TRBD1. The V and J ends lost 5 bases and 3 bases, in that order; junction bases with no gene match: 9. This CDR3 has 15 amino acids. CDR3 in amino acids: CASSRTGQGYTEAFF. For the CDR3, the DNA is TGTGCCAGCAGTCGGACAGGCCAGGGCTACACTGAAGCTTTCTTT.

V gene TRBV10-3 combines with J gene TRBJ2-6, with a tentative D call TRBD1 (6 bases). The CDR3 loop spans 17 amino acids. The germline V and J ends were trimmed by 4 bases and 0 bases, with 13 bases remaining between them. Germline CDR1 and CDR2: ENHRY and SYGVKD. The CDR3 spells CAISVAGAFSGANVLTF. CDR3 in DNA: TGTGCCATCAGTGTAGCAGGGGCGTTCTCTGGGGCCAACGTCCTGACTTTC.

At least ten counts were recorded for this clonotype. This chain links TRBV9 with TRBJ2-7; D unresolved. This CDR3 contains 14 residues. Germline V gene sequence: CDR1 SGDLS, CDR2 YYNGEE. V was shortened by 0 bases and J by 2 bases, with 9 bases between the two germline ends. The CDR3 loop reads CASSVEGRAYEQYF. CDR3 in DNA: TGTGCCAGCAGCGTAGAAGGGCGAGCCTACGAGCAGTACTTC.